This TCR beta chain was sequenced during a study of monozygotic twins with cystic fibrosis. Overall study: Approximately 2.8 micrograms of fragmented DNA underwent approximately 15 PCR cycles for library preparation.

Study observations and caveats: Age, concordance and disease severity did not associate with shared CDR3 numbers. Nucleotide-identical clonotype sharing was significantly higher within monozygotic CF twin pairs than between unrelated CF individuals. Co-twins had the most similar V usage for 13 of 16 pairs, J for 8.

Measured with immunoSEQ multiplex PCR; TCRdb has only the in-frame clones, and not every one. Altogether 25,000 to 30,000 clones are present, 75% to 95% being singletons, with the ten largest covering approximately 0.5%. Comment on this clone: Antigen unknown.

Trimming removed 6 bases at V and 3 bases at J, with 15 bases between. Germline-derived CDR1 and CDR2 are MNHEY and SVGAGI. The CDR3 covers 15 residues. The sequencing sample was made of blood. This clonotype was sampled from a girl aged 2 to 9 with cystic fibrosis. The chain recombines TRBV6-5 with TRBJ2-4, with D perhaps TRBD1 (6 bases). This CDR3 is CASRPTGLDKNIQYF. The CDR3 region has the DNA TGTGCCAGCAGGCCAACAGGGCTAGACAAAAACATTCAGTACTTC.